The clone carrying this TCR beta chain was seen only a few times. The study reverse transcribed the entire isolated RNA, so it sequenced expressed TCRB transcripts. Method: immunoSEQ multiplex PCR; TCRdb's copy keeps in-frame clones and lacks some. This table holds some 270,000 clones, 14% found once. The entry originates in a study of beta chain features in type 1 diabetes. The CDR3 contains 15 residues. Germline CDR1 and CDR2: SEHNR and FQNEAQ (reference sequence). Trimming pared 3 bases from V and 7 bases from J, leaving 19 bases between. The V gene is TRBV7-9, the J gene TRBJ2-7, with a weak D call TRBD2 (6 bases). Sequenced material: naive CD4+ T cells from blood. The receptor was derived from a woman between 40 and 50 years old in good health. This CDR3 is CASSFGRNTGLEQYF. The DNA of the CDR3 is TGTGCCAGCAGCTTCGGGAGAAACACCGGGTTAGAGCAGTACTTC.